Sequencing of this T cell receptor beta chain was carried out in a study of CDR3 diversity in severe acne. Concerning this clonotype itself: With a much larger clone just one base away, this may be a read error.

The CDR3 has 15 residues. CDR1 and CDR2 from the germline V gene are DFQATT and SNEGSKA (reference sequence). Trimming pared 5 bases from V and 0 bases from J, leaving 15 bases between. TCRdb independently ran MiXCR on the PCR reads; one entry per CDR3 protein. The sample shows approximately 77,000 distinct CDR3 sequences, about half of them seen only once. This sequence originates from a male donor with severe acne vulgaris. The rearrangement links TRBV20-1 to TRBJ2-3; TRBD1 might be the D (5 bases). Sequenced material: blood. This CDR3 is CSAGAETSSTDTQYF. The CDR3 nucleotides are TGCAGTGCTGGGGCCGAGACGTCTAGCACAGATACGCAGTATTTT.